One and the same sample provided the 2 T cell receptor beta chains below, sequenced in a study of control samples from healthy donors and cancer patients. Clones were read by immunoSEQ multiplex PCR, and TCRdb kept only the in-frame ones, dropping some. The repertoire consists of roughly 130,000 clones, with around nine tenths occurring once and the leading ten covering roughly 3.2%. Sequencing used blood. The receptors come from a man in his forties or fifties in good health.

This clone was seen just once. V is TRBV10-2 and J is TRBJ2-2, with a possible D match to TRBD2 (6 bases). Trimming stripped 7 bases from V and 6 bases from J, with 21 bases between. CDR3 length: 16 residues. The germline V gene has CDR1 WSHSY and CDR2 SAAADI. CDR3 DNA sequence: TGCGCCAGCATTAATAGCGCGGCGGGGAGGTCCGGGGAGCTGTTTTTT. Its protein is CASINSAAGRSGELFF.

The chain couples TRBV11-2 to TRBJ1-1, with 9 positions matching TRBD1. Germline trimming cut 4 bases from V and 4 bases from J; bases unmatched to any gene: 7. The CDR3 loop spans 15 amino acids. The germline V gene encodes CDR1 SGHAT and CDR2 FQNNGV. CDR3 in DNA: TGTGCCAGCAGCTGGGACAGGGCTGTGGGCACTGAAGCTTTCTTT. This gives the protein CASSWDRAVGTEAFF.